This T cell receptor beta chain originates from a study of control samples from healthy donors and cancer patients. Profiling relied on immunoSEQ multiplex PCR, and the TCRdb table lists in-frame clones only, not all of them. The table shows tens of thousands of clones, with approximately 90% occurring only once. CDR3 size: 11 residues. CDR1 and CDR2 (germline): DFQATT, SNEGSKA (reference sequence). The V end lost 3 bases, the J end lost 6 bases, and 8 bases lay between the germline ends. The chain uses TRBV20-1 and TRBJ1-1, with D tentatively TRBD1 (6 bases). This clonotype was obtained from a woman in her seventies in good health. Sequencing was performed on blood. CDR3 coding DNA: TGCAGTGCTAGTACAGGGTCTGAAGCTTTCTTT. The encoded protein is CSASTGSEAFF.